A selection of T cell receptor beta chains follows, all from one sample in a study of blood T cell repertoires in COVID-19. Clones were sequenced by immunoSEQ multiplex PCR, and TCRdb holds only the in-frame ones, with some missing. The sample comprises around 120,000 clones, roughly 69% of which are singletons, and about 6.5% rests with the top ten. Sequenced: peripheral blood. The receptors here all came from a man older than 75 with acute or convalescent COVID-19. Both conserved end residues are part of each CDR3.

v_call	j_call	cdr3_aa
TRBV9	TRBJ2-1	CASSRRGEGVAYNEQFF
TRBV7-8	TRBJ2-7	CASSLSYEQYF
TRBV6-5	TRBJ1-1	CASRGSPDTEAFF
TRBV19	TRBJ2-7	CASSETARYEQYF
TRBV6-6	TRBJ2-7	CASSSHPGQGAHEQYF
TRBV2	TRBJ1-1	CASSENFRNTEAFF
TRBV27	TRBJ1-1	CASSLDYWRGVTEAFF
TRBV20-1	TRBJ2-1	CSASQMGSGSRNEQFF
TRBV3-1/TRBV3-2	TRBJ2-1	CASSQAGLAGGQRREQFF
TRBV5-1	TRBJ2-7	CASSFVLPTGVLREQYF
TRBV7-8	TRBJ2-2	CASSLSSGSPGELFF
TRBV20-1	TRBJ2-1	CSPLQNEQFF
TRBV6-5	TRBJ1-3	CASRQDFSGNTIYF
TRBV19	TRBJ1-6	CASSREQSSYNSPLHF
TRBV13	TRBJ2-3	CASSGPPDTQYF
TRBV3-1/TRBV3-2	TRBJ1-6	CASSPGTGNSPLHF
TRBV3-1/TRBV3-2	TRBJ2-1	CASSQVSIAGDEQFF
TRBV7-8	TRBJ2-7	CASSLYQAGYEQYF
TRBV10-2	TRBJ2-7	CASQGRSRAVYEQYF